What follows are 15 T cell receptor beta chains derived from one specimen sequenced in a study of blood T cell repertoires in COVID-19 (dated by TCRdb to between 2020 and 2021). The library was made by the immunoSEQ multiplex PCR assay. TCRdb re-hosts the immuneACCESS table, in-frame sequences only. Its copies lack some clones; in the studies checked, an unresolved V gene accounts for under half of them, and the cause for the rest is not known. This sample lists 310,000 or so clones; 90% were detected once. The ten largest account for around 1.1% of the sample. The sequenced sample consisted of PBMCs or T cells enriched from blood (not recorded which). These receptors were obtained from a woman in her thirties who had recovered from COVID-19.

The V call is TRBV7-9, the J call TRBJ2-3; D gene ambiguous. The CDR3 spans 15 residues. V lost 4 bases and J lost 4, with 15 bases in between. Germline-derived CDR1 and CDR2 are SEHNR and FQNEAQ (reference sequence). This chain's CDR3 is CASSYRRLVADTQYF. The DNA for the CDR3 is TGTGCCAGCAGCTACAGACGCTTGGTGGCAGATACGCAGTATTTT.

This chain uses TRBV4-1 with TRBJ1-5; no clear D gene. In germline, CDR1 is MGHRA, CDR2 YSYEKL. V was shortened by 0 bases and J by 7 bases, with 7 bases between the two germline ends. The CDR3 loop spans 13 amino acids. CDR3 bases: TGCGCCAGCAGCCAAGATTCGGGACAGCCCCAGCATTTT. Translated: CASSQDSGQPQHF.

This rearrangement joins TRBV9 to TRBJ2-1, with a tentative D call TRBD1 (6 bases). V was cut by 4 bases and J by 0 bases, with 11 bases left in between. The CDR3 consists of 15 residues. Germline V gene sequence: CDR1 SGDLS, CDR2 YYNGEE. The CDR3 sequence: CASSPGQSSYNEQFF. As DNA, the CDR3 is TGTGCCAGCAGCCCCGGACAGAGCTCCTACAATGAGCAGTTCTTC.

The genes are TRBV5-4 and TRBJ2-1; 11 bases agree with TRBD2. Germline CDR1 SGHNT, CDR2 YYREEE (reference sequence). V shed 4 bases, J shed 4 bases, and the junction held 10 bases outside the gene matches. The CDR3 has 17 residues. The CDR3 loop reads CASSQYLGTSGYNEQFF. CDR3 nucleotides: TGTGCCAGCAGCCAATACTTGGGGACTAGCGGATACAATGAGCAGTTCTTC.

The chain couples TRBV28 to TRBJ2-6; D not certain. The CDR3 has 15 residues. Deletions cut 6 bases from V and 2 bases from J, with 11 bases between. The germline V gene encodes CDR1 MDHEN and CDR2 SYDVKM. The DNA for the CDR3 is TGTGCCAGCAGCCGAGGCCGTGCTGGGGCCAACGTCCTGACTTTC. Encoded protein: CASSRGRAGANVLTF. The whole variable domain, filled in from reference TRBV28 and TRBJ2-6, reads DVKVTQSSRYLVKRTGEKVFLECVQDMDHENMFWYRQDPGLGLRLIYFSYDVKMKEKGDIPEGYSVSREKKERFSLILESASTNQTSMYLCASSRGRAGANVLTFGAGSRLTVL.

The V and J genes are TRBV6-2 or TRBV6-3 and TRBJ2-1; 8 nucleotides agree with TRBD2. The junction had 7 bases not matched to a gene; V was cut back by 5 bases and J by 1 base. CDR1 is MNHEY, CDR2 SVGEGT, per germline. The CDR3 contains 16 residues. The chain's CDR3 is CASSPGVAGSYNEQFF. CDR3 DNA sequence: TGTGCCAGCAGTCCGGGAGTAGCGGGATCCTACAATGAGCAGTTCTTC.

As DNA, the CDR3 is TGTGCCAGCAGCCCCCGGGGCGGGAGCCGGACCGGGGAGCTGTTTTTT. This gives the protein CASSPRGGSRTGELFF. This chain links TRBV5-8 with TRBJ2-2, with 7 bases identical to TRBD2. Trimming at V came to 4 bases and at J to 5 bases, leaving 11 bases not matched to a gene. There are 16 residues in the CDR3. Germline V CDR1 and CDR2: SGHTS, YDEGEE.

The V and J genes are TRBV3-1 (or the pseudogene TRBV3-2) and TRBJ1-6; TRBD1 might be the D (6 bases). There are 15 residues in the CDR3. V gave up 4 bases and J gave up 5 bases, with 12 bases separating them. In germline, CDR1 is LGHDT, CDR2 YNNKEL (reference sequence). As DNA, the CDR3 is TGTGCCAGCAGCCTCCGGGACAACAATAATTCACCCCTCCACTTT. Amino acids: CASSLRDNNNSPLHF.

The CDR3 DNA is TGTGCCAGCAGTACCCCCCGGGGGTACAATCAGCCCCAGCATTTT. This sequence encodes CASSTPRGYNQPQHF. This rearrangement joins TRBV28 to TRBJ1-5, with D possibly TRBD1 on 5 matching bases. The CDR3 length is 15 residues. CDR1 and CDR2 (germline): MDHEN, SYDVKM. V gave up 5 bases and J gave up 3 bases, with 14 bases separating them.

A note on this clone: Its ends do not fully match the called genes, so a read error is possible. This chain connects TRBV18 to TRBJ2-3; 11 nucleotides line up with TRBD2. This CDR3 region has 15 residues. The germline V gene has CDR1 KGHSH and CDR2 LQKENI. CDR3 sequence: CASTPGLADTDTQYF. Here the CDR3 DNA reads TGTGCCAGCACACCGGGACTAGCGGACACAGATACGCAGTATTTT.

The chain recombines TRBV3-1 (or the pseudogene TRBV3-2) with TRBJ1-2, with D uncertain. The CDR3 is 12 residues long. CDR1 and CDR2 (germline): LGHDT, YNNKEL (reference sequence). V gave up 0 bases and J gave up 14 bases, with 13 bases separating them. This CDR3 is CASSQDTRACTF. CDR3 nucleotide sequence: TGTGCCAGCAGCCAAGACACAAGAGCGTGTACCTTC.

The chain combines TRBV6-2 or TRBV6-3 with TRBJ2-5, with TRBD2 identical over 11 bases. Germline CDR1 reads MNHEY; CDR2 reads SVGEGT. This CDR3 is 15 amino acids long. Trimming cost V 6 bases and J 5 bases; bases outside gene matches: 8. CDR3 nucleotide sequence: TGTGCCAGCAGCCGAGCCACTAGCGGGGGTGAGACCCAGTACTTC. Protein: CASSRATSGGETQYF.

The CDR3: CAISTGTGDGYTF. The CDR3 nucleotides are TGTGCCATCAGTACCGGGACAGGGGATGGCTACACCTTC. The genes are TRBV10-3 and TRBJ1-2; 10 bases match TRBD1. CDR1 and CDR2 from the germline V gene are ENHRY and SYGVKD. The CDR3 loop spans 13 amino acids. The V gene end was trimmed by 5 bases and the J gene end by 6 bases; junction bases not matched to a gene: 3.

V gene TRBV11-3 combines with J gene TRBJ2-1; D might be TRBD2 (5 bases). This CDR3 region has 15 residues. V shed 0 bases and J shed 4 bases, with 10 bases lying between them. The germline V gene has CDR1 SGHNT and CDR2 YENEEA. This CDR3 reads CASSLEAVGYNEQFF. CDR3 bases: TGTGCCAGCAGCTTAGAAGCGGTGGGGTACAATGAGCAGTTCTTC.

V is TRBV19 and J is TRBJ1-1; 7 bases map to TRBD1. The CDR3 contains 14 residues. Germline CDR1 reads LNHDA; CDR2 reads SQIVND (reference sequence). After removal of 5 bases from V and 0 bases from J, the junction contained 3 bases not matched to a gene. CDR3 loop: CASSGTDMNTEAFF. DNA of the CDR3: TGTGCCAGTAGTGGGACAGACATGAACACTGAAGCTTTCTTT.